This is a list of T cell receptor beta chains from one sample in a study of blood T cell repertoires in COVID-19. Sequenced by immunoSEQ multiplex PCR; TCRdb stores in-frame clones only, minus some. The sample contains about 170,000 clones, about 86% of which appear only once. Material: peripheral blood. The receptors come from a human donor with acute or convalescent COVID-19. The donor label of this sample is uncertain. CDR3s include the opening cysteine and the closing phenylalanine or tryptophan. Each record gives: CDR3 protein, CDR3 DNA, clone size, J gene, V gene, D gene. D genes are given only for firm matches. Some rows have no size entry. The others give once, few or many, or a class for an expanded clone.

cdr3_aa: CASSSQTGENEKLFF; cdr3_nt: TGTGCCAGCAGTTCCCAGACAGGGGAGAATGAAAAACTGTTTTTT; clone_size: .; j_call: TRBJ1-4; v_call: TRBV6-6; d_call: TRBD1
cdr3_aa: CASRWDYGTQGGNTEAFF; cdr3_nt: TGTGCCAGTAGATGGGACTACGGGACACAGGGGGGGAACACTGAAGCTTTCTTT; clone_size: .; j_call: TRBJ1-1; v_call: TRBV19; d_call: TRBD1
cdr3_aa: CASSGVREGQSGELFF; cdr3_nt: TGTGCCAGCAGCGGAGTGCGGGAGGGTCAGTCCGGGGAGCTGTTTTTT; clone_size: .; j_call: TRBJ2-2; v_call: TRBV9; d_call: TRBD2
cdr3_aa: CASSDGQGWEDTQYF; cdr3_nt: TGTGCCAGCAGTGACGGACAGGGGTGGGAAGATACGCAGTATTTT; clone_size: .; j_call: TRBJ2-3; v_call: TRBV28; d_call: TRBD1
cdr3_aa: CAWNGGIAAYEQYF; cdr3_nt: TGTGCCTGGAACGGGGGGATAGCGGCCTACGAGCAGTACTTC; clone_size: .; j_call: TRBJ2-7; v_call: TRBV30; d_call: TRBD2
cdr3_aa: CASSIPGGQTNEKLFF; cdr3_nt: TGTGCCAGTAGTATCCCCGGAGGGCAAACTAATGAAAAACTGTTTTTT; clone_size: .; j_call: TRBJ1-4; v_call: TRBV19; d_call: .
cdr3_aa: CASSLDQGPWGEQYF; cdr3_nt: TGTGCCAGCAGCTTAGATCAGGGGCCCTGGGGAGAGCAGTACTTC; clone_size: .; j_call: TRBJ2-7; v_call: TRBV7-6; d_call: .
cdr3_aa: CASSLGVAPGGGELFF; cdr3_nt: TGTGCCAGCAGCTTAGGCGTTGCACCCGGGGGCGGGGAGCTGTTTTTT; clone_size: .; j_call: TRBJ2-2; v_call: TRBV7-6; d_call: .
cdr3_aa: CASSPESPGGSYNEQFF; cdr3_nt: TGTGCCAGCAGCCCCGAGTCCCCGGGAGGCTCCTACAATGAGCAGTTCTTC; clone_size: .; j_call: TRBJ2-1; v_call: TRBV7-2; d_call: TRBD2
cdr3_aa: CASSLDAGDSGNTIYF; cdr3_nt: TGTGCCAGCAGCTTGGATGCGGGCGACTCTGGAAACACCATATATTTT; clone_size: .; j_call: TRBJ1-3; v_call: TRBV5-6; d_call: .
cdr3_aa: CASSSGSTEAFF; cdr3_nt: TGTGCCAGCAGTTCCGGGTCCACTGAAGCTTTCTTT; clone_size: .; j_call: TRBJ1-1; v_call: TRBV28; d_call: .
cdr3_aa: CASSLRTGTGSYEQYF; cdr3_nt: TGTGCCAGTAGTTTAAGAACCGGGACAGGCTCCTACGAGCAGTACTTC; clone_size: .; j_call: TRBJ2-7; v_call: TRBV19; d_call: TRBD1
cdr3_aa: CASSFTGDNSPLHF; cdr3_nt: TGTGCCAGCAGTTTCACAGGGGATAATTCACCCCTCCACTTT; clone_size: .; j_call: TRBJ1-6; v_call: TRBV27; d_call: TRBD1
cdr3_aa: CASSTGGTPSYEQYF; cdr3_nt: TGTGCCAGCAGTACCGGGGGAACTCCCTCCTACGAGCAGTACTTC; clone_size: once; j_call: TRBJ2-7; v_call: TRBV6-5; d_call: .
cdr3_aa: CASSLAGGAGNTIYF; cdr3_nt: TGTGCCAGCAGCTTAGCAGGGGGTGCTGGAAACACCATATATTTT; clone_size: .; j_call: TRBJ1-3; v_call: TRBV7-6; d_call: .
cdr3_aa: CASSHRGDTQYF; cdr3_nt: TGTGCCAGCAGTCACAGGGGAGATACGCAGTATTTT; clone_size: .; j_call: TRBJ2-3; v_call: TRBV12-3/TRBV12-4; d_call: TRBD1
cdr3_aa: CASSRQGSSTDTQYF; cdr3_nt: TGTGCCAGCAGTCGACAGGGTTCTAGCACAGATACGCAGTATTTT; clone_size: once; j_call: TRBJ2-3; v_call: TRBV2; d_call: TRBD1
cdr3_aa: CASSPDLGGAYEQYF; cdr3_nt: TGTGCCAGCAGCCCAGATCTCGGGGGGGCCTACGAGCAGTACTTC; clone_size: .; j_call: TRBJ2-7; v_call: TRBV9; d_call: TRBD2
cdr3_aa: CASRPRVKDAWGADTQYF; cdr3_nt: TGTGCCAGCAGACCAAGAGTGAAGGATGCCTGGGGAGCAGATACGCAGTATTTT; clone_size: .; j_call: TRBJ2-3; v_call: TRBV7-2; d_call: .
cdr3_aa: CASSGRTSSLLETQYF; cdr3_nt: TGTGCCAGCAGTGGGAGGACTAGCTCCCTCCTTGAGACCCAGTACTTC; clone_size: .; j_call: TRBJ2-5; v_call: TRBV28; d_call: TRBD2
cdr3_aa: CASSPFGGQHTEAFF; cdr3_nt: TGTGCCAGCTCACCGTTCGGAGGGCAGCACACTGAAGCTTTCTTT; clone_size: .; j_call: TRBJ1-1; v_call: TRBV18; d_call: .
cdr3_aa: CASSLGHGNEAFF; cdr3_nt: TGTGCCAGTAGTTTGGGGCACGGCAATGAAGCTTTCTTT; clone_size: .; j_call: TRBJ1-1; v_call: TRBV19; d_call: .
cdr3_aa: CASSSAPDRGPLLGAFF; cdr3_nt: TGTGCCAGCAGCTCAGCCCCGGACAGGGGGCCCCTCTTGGGAGCTTTCTTT; clone_size: .; j_call: TRBJ1-1; v_call: TRBV7-2; d_call: TRBD1
cdr3_aa: CATIGQGETQYF; cdr3_nt: TGTGCCACCATCGGACAGGGAGAGACCCAGTACTTC; clone_size: once; j_call: TRBJ2-5; v_call: TRBV6-5; d_call: TRBD1
cdr3_aa: CASSLDPEGTGDNEQFF; cdr3_nt: TGTGCCAGCAGCTTAGATCCGGAGGGAACGGGAGACAATGAGCAGTTCTTC; clone_size: .; j_call: TRBJ2-1; v_call: TRBV7-3; d_call: .
cdr3_aa: CACREQETQYF; cdr3_nt: TGTGCCTGCAGGGAGCAAGAGACCCAGTACTTC; clone_size: .; j_call: TRBJ2-5; v_call: TRBV28; d_call: .
cdr3_aa: CSASEAGGLTGELFF; cdr3_nt: TGCAGTGCTAGTGAAGCGGGAGGACTCACCGGGGAGCTGTTTTTT; clone_size: .; j_call: TRBJ2-2; v_call: TRBV20-1; d_call: TRBD2
cdr3_aa: CASSPNTGGDQPQHF; cdr3_nt: TGTGCCAGCAGTCCTAACACCGGGGGGGATCAGCCCCAGCATTTT; clone_size: .; j_call: TRBJ1-5; v_call: TRBV28; d_call: .
cdr3_aa: CAWGTGGGMGTQYF; cdr3_nt: TGTGCCTGGGGGACAGGGGGGGGTATGGGTACGCAGTATTTT; clone_size: .; j_call: TRBJ2-3; v_call: TRBV30; d_call: TRBD1
cdr3_aa: CASSLEGGQGQPQHF; cdr3_nt: TGCGCCAGCAGCTTGGAGGGGGGGCAGGGTCAGCCCCAGCATTTT; clone_size: .; j_call: TRBJ1-5; v_call: TRBV5-1; d_call: .
cdr3_aa: CASSLDSLSYEQYF; cdr3_nt: TGTGCCAGCAGCTTGGACAGCCTCTCCTACGAGCAGTACTTC; clone_size: once; j_call: TRBJ2-7; v_call: TRBV5-4; d_call: .
cdr3_aa: CASSQGAGRYETQYF; cdr3_nt: TGTGCCAGCAGCCAAGGGGCAGGGCGGTACGAGACCCAGTACTTC; clone_size: .; j_call: TRBJ2-5; v_call: TRBV14; d_call: .
cdr3_aa: CATSGGRGDYGYTF; cdr3_nt: TGTGCCACCAGCGGGGGCCGGGGGGACTATGGCTACACCTTC; clone_size: .; j_call: TRBJ1-2; v_call: TRBV15; d_call: .
cdr3_aa: CVTGTEVSYEQYF; cdr3_nt: TGTGTCACCGGGACAGAAGTTTCCTACGAGCAGTACTTC; clone_size: .; j_call: TRBJ2-7; v_call: TRBV6-5; d_call: TRBD1
cdr3_aa: CASSRTSGGRNEQFF; cdr3_nt: TGTGCCAGCAGCCGGACTAGCGGGGGCCGCAATGAGCAGTTCTTC; clone_size: .; j_call: TRBJ2-1; v_call: TRBV5-4; d_call: TRBD2
cdr3_aa: CASSIRLGPTYEQYF; cdr3_nt: TGTGCCAGTAGTATAAGACTGGGTCCGACCTACGAGCAGTACTTC; clone_size: .; j_call: TRBJ2-7; v_call: TRBV19; d_call: .
cdr3_aa: CASSTSGEGRSNEKLFF; cdr3_nt: TGTGCCAGTAGTACATCGGGGGAGGGGCGAAGTAATGAAAAACTGTTTTTT; clone_size: .; j_call: TRBJ1-4; v_call: TRBV19; d_call: .
cdr3_aa: CASSGTGANYGYTF; cdr3_nt: TGTGCCAGCAGCGGGACAGGGGCGAACTATGGCTACACCTTC; clone_size: .; j_call: TRBJ1-2; v_call: TRBV28; d_call: TRBD1
cdr3_aa: CASSTGTTPRQETQYF; cdr3_nt: TGTGCCAGTAGTACCGGGACAACTCCGAGGCAAGAGACCCAGTACTTC; clone_size: .; j_call: TRBJ2-5; v_call: TRBV19; d_call: .
cdr3_aa: CASSAGYRQGGSYGYTF; cdr3_nt: TGTGCCAGCAGTGCAGGGTACCGACAGGGAGGAAGCTATGGCTACACCTTC; clone_size: .; j_call: TRBJ1-2; v_call: TRBV2; d_call: TRBD1
cdr3_aa: CASSPQLDQPQHF; cdr3_nt: TGTGCCAGCTCACCTCAACTCGATCAGCCCCAGCATTTT; clone_size: .; j_call: TRBJ1-5; v_call: TRBV18; d_call: .
cdr3_aa: CASSHSGGTEAFF; cdr3_nt: TGTGCCAGCAGCCACAGCGGGGGCACTGAAGCTTTCTTT; clone_size: .; j_call: TRBJ1-1; v_call: TRBV12-3/TRBV12-4; d_call: .
cdr3_aa: CASSLRASGSFQDEQFF; cdr3_nt: TGCGCCAGCAGCTTGAGGGCTAGCGGGAGCTTTCAAGATGAGCAGTTCTTC; clone_size: .; j_call: TRBJ2-1; v_call: TRBV5-1; d_call: TRBD2
cdr3_aa: CASSQARTEAFF; cdr3_nt: TGTGCCAGCAGCCAAGCCCGCACTGAAGCTTTCTTT; clone_size: .; j_call: TRBJ1-1; v_call: TRBV3-1/TRBV3-2; d_call: .
cdr3_aa: CASRAGNQPQHF; cdr3_nt: TGTGCCAGCAGGGCAGGGAACCAGCCCCAGCATTTT; clone_size: .; j_call: TRBJ1-5; v_call: TRBV28; d_call: .
cdr3_aa: CASSQRPGTGVWETQYF; cdr3_nt: TGTGCCAGCAGCCAACGACCCGGGACAGGGGTGTGGGAGACCCAGTACTTC; clone_size: once; j_call: TRBJ2-5; v_call: TRBV14; d_call: TRBD1
cdr3_aa: CASSFSGTANEKLFF; cdr3_nt: TGTGCCAGCAGTTTTTCCGGGACAGCGAATGAAAAACTGTTTTTT; clone_size: .; j_call: TRBJ1-4; v_call: TRBV6-1; d_call: TRBD1
cdr3_aa: CASSQDWGQSAYEQYF; cdr3_nt: TGCGCCAGCAGCCAAGATTGGGGACAGTCTGCCTACGAGCAGTACTTC; clone_size: .; j_call: TRBJ2-7; v_call: TRBV4-1; d_call: TRBD1
cdr3_aa: CASSLDRDLGYTF; cdr3_nt: TGTGCCAGCAGTTTAGACAGGGACCTTGGCTACACCTTC; clone_size: .; j_call: TRBJ1-2; v_call: TRBV6-5; d_call: TRBD1